The next 2 T cell receptor beta chains were all read from a single sample in a study of T cell responses to AZD1222 COVID-19 vaccine. The data were produced by immunoSEQ multiplex PCR, yet TCRdb's version contains in-frame clones alone and is incomplete. The table shows roughly 80,000 clones, with 90% occurring only once. Sequencing used peripheral blood, obtained 28 days after the second AZD1222 dose. The origin of the receptors is an adult who received the AZD1222 COVID-19 vaccine.

The chain recombines TRBV7-9 with TRBJ2-1; D remains ambiguous. Trimming pared 1 base from V and 6 bases from J, leaving 4 bases between. This CDR3 is 12 amino acids long. Germline V gene lookup returns CDR1 SEHNR and CDR2 FQNEAQ (reference sequence). CDR3 in DNA: TGTGCCAGCAGCTTAGACAGCAATGAGCAGTTCTTC. Protein sequence: CASSLDSNEQFF. The full variable domain, its missing parts supplied by reference TRBV7-9 and TRBJ2-1, is DTGVSQNPRHKITKRGQNVTFRCDPISEHNRLYWYRQTLGQGPEFLTYFQNEAQLEKSRLLSDRFSAERPKGSFSTLEIQRTEQGDSAMYLCASSLDSNEQFFGPGTRLTVL.

The V call is TRBV29-1, the J call TRBJ2-5; a weak D match, TRBD1 (6 bases). The CDR3 spans 13 residues. CDR1 and CDR2 (germline): SQVTM, ANQGSEA. The CDR3 protein is CRDRDTPEGTQYF. The CDR3 nucleotides are TGCAGGGACCGGGACACCCCTGAGGGGACCCAGTACTTC.